The 11 T cell receptor beta chains below come from one sample, sequenced in a study of T cells in Graves' hyperthyroidism and ophthalmopathy (dated by TCRdb to between 2018 and 2021). Libraries were made using multiplex PCR. TCRdb lists the instrument as Illumina HiSeq 2000. Amplification of TCR beta CDR3 regions was carried out from RNA transcripts. The first round of RT-PCR for the TCR CDR3 was performed with the HTBI primer set and the Qiagen OneStep RT-PCR kit. Starting from the raw public reads, TCRdb applied fastp trimming at Q25, assembled clones with MiXCR and retained in-frame beta chains. CDR3 protein duplicates are merged, each entry listing the most common genes and DNA. The sample records roughly 740,000 distinct CDR3 sequences, about a sixth of which are singletons. The ten largest make up around 8.1% of the sample. Sample: blood. The receptors shown here come from a man between 18 and 35 years old with Graves' hyperthyroidism.

Many counts were recorded for this clonotype. V usage is TRBV6-2 or TRBV6-3 and J usage is TRBJ1-1; D is ambiguous. The germline gives CDR1 MNHEY, CDR2 SVGEGT. With 7 bases removed from V and 0 bases from J, the gap between germline ends came to 9 bases. CDR3 length: 13 amino acids. The CDR3 loop reads CASTRRLNTEAFF. The CDR3 nucleotides read TGTGCCAGCACTCGCAGATTGAACACTGAAGCTTTCTTT.

A few counts support this clonotype. The rearrangement uses TRBV19 and TRBJ2-3; 8 bases line up with TRBD2. In germline, CDR1 is LNHDA, CDR2 SQIVND (reference sequence). The CDR3 totals 17 residues. The junction had 12 bases not matched to a gene; V was cut back by 3 bases and J by 4 bases. The CDR3 DNA reads as TGTGCCAGTAGTATTCGTGGGAGCGGGAGAGGAGCAGATACGCAGTATTTT. It codes for CASSIRGSGRGADTQYF.

This clonotype has only a few counts. This chain links TRBV19 with TRBJ2-6, with TRBD1 matching 12 bases. J gave up 3 bases and V 7 bases, and 7 bases lay outside the gene matches. Germline-derived CDR1 and CDR2 are LNHDA and SQIVND (reference sequence). This CDR3 is built from 17 residues. The CDR3, as DNA: TGTGCCAGTATCGGGACAGGGGGCGAAATTGGGGCCAACGTCCTGACTTTC. Protein: CASIGTGGEIGANVLTF.

This clonotype was observed at least ten times. The rearrangement uses TRBV30 and TRBJ2-1; TRBD1 matches at 7 bases. V was clipped by 0 bases and J by 10 bases; unmatched bases: 6. CDR1 is GTSNPN and CDR2 is SVGIG in the germline V gene (reference sequence). The CDR3 has 13 residues. Here the CDR3 reads CAWSVKGAGEQFF. The CDR3 DNA follows: TGTGCCTGGAGTGTAAAGGGGGCAGGGGAGCAGTTCTTC.

This clonotype occurred a few times. The chain is built from TRBV5-4 and TRBJ2-7; 14 positions match TRBD2. Per the germline V gene, CDR1 is SGHNT and CDR2 is YYREEE (reference sequence). This CDR3 contains 16 residues. V dropped 4 bases and J dropped 3; count of bases not matched to a gene: 6. The DNA of the CDR3 is TGTGCCAGCAGCAACCCCGGGACTAGCGGGAGCTACGAGCAGTACTTC. Its translation: CASSNPGTSGSYEQYF.

Only a few counts were recorded for this clonotype. The V call is TRBV12-3 or TRBV12-4, the J call TRBJ2-7; the D gene is possibly TRBD2 (6 bases). This CDR3 has 15 residues. Trimming removed 7 bases at V and 0 bases at J, with 16 bases between. Written as DNA, the CDR3 is TGTGCCAGCAACTCCGGCGGGATCCCCTCCTACGAGCAGTACTTC. Encoded protein: CASNSGGIPSYEQYF.

This chain links TRBV12-5 with TRBJ2-7; 12 bases align to TRBD2. Germline V gene data show CDR1 as LGHNT and CDR2 as FRNRAP. There are 15 residues in the CDR3. The ends lost 4 bases at V and 2 bases at J; junction bases unmatched: 3. CDR3 sequence reads: CASGSRLAGAYEQYF. CDR3 nucleotide sequence: TGTGCTAGTGGTTCCCGACTAGCGGGAGCCTACGAGCAGTACTTC.

This clonotype has ten or more counts. The chain couples TRBV28 to TRBJ2-2; 12 bases align to TRBD2. The CDR3 has 15 residues. The V gene end was trimmed by 6 bases and the J gene end by 2 bases; junction bases not matched to a gene: 1. The V gene's germline CDR1 is MDHEN and CDR2 SYDVKM. The CDR3 nucleotides are TGTGCCAGCAGGACTAGCGGGGGAAACACCGGGGAGCTGTTTTTT. Amino acids: CASRTSGGNTGELFF.

This clonotype showed up many times. The chain combines TRBV19 with TRBJ2-5, with a possible D match to TRBD2 (6 bases). Germline-derived CDR1 and CDR2 are LNHDA and SQIVND (reference sequence). V was cut by 1 base and J by 4 bases, with 7 bases left in between. The CDR3 loop spans 13 amino acids. The CDR3: CASSIAGVETQYF. The CDR3, as DNA: TGTGCCAGTAGTATAGCGGGGGTAGAGACCCAGTACTTC.

CDR3 sequence reads: CSARDQGVRYGYTF. CDR3 DNA sequence: TGCAGTGCTAGAGATCAGGGCGTCCGGTATGGCTACACCTTC. The chain links TRBV20-1 to TRBJ1-2, with D possibly being TRBD1 (5 bases). The CDR3 totals 14 residues. The germline V gene has CDR1 DFQATT and CDR2 SNEGSKA (reference sequence). V gave up 0 bases and J gave up 5 bases, with 13 bases separating them.

As regards this clonotype: A much larger clone lies a single base off, so this may be a read error. Given the absence of the conserved phenylalanine or tryptophan at the CDR3 end, a read error is likely. The chain has TRBV18 and TRBJ2-5, with 8 bases aligning to TRBD1. The length of the CDR3 is 14 residues. Germline V gene lookup returns CDR1 KGHSH and CDR2 LQKENI. J was trimmed by 11 bases and V by 6 bases; bases with no gene match: 14. The CDR3 reads CASSPAWDRRGQYL. Here the CDR3 DNA reads TGTGCCAGCTCCCCCGCCTGGGACAGGAGGGGTCAGTACCTC.